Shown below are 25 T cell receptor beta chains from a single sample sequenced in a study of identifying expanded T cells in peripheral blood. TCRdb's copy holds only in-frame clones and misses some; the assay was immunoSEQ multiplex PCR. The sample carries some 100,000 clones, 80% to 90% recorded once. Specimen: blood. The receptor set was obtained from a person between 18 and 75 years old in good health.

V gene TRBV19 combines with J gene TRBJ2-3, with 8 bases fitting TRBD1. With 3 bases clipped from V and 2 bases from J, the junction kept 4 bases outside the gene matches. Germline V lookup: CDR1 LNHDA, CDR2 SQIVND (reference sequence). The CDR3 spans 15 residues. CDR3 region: CASSIGQGHTDTQYF. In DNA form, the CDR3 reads TGTGCCAGTAGTATCGGACAGGGACACACAGATACGCAGTATTTT.

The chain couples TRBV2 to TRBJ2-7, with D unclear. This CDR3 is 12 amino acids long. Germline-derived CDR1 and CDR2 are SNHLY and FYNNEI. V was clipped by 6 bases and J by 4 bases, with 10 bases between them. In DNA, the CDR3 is TGTGCCAGCAGAACGGACCGATACGAGCAGTACTTC. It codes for CASRTDRYEQYF.

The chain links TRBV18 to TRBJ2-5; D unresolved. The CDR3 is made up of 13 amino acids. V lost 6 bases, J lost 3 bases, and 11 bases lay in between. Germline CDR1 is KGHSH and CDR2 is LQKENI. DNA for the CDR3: TGTGCCAGCTCCCTCGGCATCGAAGAGACCCAGTACTTC. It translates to CASSLGIEETQYF.

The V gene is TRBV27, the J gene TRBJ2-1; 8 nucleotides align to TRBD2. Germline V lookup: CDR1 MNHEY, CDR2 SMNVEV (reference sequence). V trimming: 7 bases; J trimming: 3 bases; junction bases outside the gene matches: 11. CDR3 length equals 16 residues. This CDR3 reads CASTAAGAGGYNEQFF. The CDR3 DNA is TGTGCCAGCACCGCCGCGGGTGCGGGAGGCTACAATGAGCAGTTCTTC.

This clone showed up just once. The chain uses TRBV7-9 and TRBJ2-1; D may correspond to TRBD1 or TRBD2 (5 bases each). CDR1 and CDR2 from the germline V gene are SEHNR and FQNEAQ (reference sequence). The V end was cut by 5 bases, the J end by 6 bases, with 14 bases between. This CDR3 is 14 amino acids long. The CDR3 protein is CASSLPGAGNEQFF. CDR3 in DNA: TGTGCCAGCAGCCTTCCCGGGGCCGGCAATGAGCAGTTCTTC.

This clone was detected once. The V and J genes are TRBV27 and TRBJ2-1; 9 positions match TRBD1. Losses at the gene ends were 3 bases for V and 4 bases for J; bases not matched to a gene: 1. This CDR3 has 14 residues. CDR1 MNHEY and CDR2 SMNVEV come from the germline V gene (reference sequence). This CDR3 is CASSFGTGYNEQFF. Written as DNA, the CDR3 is TGTGCCAGCAGTTTCGGGACAGGGTACAATGAGCAGTTCTTC.

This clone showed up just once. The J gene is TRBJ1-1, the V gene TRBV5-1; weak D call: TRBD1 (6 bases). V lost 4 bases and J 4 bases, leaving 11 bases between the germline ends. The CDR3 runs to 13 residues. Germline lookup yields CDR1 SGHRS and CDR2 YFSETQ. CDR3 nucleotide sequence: TGCGCCAGCAGCCGCGGAGGGGGCACTGAAGCTTTCTTT. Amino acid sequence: CASSRGGGTEAFF. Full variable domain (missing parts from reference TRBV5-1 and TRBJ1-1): KAGVTQTPRYLIKTRGQQVTLSCSPISGHRSVSWYQQTPGQGLQFLFEYFSETQRNKGNFPGRFSGRQFSNSRSEMNVSTLELGDSALYLCASSRGGGTEAFFGQGTRLTVV.

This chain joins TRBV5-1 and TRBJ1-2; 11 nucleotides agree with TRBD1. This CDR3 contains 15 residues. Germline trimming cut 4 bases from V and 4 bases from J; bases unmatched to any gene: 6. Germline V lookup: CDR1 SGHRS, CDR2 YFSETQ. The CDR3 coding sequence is TGCGCCAGCAGCCCGACCGGGACAGGGGGCTATGGCTACACCTTC. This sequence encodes CASSPTGTGGYGYTF.

The CDR3 DNA is TGTGCCAGCAGTTATCCCCCGGGGCCCACCGGGGAGCTGTTTTTT. Protein product: CASSYPPGPTGELFF. V is TRBV7-8 and J is TRBJ2-2; D possibly uses TRBD1 or TRBD2 (5 bases each). Trimming removed 6 bases from V and 4 bases from J, with 15 bases in between. In germline, CDR1 is SGHVS, CDR2 FQNEAQ. There are 15 residues in the CDR3.

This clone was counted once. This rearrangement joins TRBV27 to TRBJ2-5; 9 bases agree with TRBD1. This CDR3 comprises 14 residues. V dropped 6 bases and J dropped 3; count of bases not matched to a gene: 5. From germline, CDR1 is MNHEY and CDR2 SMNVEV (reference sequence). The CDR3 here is CASRRTGEKETQYF. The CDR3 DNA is TGTGCCAGCAGGCGGACAGGGGAGAAAGAGACCCAGTACTTC.

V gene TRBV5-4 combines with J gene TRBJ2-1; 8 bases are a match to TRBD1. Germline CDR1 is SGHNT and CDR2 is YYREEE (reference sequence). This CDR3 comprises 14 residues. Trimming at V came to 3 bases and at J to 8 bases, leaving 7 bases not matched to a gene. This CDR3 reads CASSSAGGPDEQFF. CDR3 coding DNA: TGTGCCAGCAGCTCGGCAGGGGGCCCGGATGAGCAGTTCTTC.

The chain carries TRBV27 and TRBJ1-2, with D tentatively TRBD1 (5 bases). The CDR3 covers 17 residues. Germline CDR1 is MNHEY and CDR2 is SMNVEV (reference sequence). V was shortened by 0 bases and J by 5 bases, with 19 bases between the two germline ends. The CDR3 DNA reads TGTGCCAGCAGTTTATCCCGAGACTCGTTACAGGTGTATGGCTACACCTTC. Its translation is CASSLSRDSLQVYGYTF.

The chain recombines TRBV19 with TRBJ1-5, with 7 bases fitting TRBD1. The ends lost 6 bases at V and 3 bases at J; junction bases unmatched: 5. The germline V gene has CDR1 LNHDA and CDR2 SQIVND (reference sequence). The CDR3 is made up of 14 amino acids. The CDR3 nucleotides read TGTGCCAGTAGCCAGACAGGGACCAATCAGCCCCAGCATTTT. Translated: CASSQTGTNQPQHF.

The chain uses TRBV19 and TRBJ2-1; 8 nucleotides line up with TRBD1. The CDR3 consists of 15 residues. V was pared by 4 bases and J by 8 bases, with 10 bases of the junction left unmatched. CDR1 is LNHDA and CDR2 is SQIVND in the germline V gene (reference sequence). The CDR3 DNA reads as TGTGCCAGTAGTAGTGGCTGGACAGGGTCGGATGAGCAGTTCTTC. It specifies CASSSGWTGSDEQFF. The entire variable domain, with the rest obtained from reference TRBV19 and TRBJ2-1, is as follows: DGGITQSPKYLFRKEGQNVTLSCEQNLNHDAMYWYRQDPGQGLRLIYYSQIVNDFQKGDIAEGYSVSREKKESFPLTVTSAQKNPTAFYLCASSSGWTGSDEQFFGPGTRLTVL.

This CDR3 reads CASSLTDSNQPQHF. The CDR3 DNA reads TGTGCCAGCAGTCTGACAGATAGCAATCAGCCCCAGCATTTT. This rearrangement joins TRBV11-2 to TRBJ1-5; tentatively, D is TRBD1 (5 bases). V lost 6 bases and J lost 0, with 9 bases in between. The CDR3 extends over 14 amino acids. Looked up from germline, CDR1 is SGHAT and CDR2 is FQNNGV.

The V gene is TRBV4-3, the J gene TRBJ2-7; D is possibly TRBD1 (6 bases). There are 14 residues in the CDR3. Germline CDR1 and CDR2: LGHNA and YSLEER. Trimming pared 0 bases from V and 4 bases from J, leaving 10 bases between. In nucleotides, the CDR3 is TGCGCCAGCAGCCAAGACCAGGGGATGTACGAGCAGTACTTC. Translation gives CASSQDQGMYEQYF.

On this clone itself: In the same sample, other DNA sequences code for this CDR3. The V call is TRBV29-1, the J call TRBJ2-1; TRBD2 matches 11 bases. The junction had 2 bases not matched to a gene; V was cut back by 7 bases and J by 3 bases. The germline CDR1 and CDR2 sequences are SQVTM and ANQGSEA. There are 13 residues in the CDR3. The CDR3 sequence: CSGGLAGYNEQFF. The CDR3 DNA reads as TGCAGCGGAGGACTAGCGGGCTACAATGAGCAGTTCTTC.

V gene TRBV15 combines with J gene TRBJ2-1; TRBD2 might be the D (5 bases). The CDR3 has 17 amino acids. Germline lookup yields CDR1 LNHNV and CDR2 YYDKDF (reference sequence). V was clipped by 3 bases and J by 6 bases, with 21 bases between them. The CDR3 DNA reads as TGTGCCACCAGCAGTGGGAGACTCAACTCCGGGGTCAATGAGCAGTTCTTC. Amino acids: CATSSGRLNSGVNEQFF.

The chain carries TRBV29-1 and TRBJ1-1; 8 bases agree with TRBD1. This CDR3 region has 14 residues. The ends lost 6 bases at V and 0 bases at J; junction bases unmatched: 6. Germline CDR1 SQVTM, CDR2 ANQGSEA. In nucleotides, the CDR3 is TGCAGCGTCAACCTGGACAGGGTGAACACTGAAGCTTTCTTT. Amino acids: CSVNLDRVNTEAFF.

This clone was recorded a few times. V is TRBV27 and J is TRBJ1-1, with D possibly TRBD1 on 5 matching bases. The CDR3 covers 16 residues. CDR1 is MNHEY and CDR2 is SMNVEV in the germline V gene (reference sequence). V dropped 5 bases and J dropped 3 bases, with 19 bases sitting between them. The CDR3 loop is CASSLRWGAGYTEAFF. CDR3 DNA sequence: TGTGCCAGCAGTCTCCGGTGGGGAGCAGGGTACACTGAAGCTTTCTTT.

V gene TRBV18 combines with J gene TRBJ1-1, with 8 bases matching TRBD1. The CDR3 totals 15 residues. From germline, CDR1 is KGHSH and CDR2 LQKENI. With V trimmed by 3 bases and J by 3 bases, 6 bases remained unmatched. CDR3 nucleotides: TGTGCCAGCTCACCCCCGCCAGGGGGCCACACTGAAGCTTTCTTT. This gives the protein CASSPPPGGHTEAFF.

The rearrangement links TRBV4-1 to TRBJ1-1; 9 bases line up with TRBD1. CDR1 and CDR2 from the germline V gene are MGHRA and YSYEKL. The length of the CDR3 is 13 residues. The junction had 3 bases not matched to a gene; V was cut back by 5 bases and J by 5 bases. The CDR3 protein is CASSEDRGTEAFF. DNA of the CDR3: TGCGCCAGCAGCGAGGACAGGGGAACTGAAGCTTTCTTT.

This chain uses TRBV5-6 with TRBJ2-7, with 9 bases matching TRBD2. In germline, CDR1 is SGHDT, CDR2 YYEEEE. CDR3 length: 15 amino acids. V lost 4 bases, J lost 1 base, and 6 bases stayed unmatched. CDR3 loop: CASSLSGSSSYEQYF. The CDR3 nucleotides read TGTGCCAGCAGCCTTAGCGGGAGTAGTTCCTACGAGCAGTACTTC. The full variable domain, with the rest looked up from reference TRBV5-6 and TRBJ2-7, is DAGVTQSPTHLIKTRGQQVTLRCSPKSGHDTVSWYQQALGQGPQFIFQYYEEEERQRGNFPDRFSGHQFPNYSSELNVNALLLGDSALYLCASSLSGSSSYEQYFGPGTRLTVT.

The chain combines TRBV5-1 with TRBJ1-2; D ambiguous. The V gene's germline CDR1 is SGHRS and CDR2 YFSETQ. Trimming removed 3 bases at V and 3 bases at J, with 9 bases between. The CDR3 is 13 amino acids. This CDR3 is CASSSSWDYGYTF. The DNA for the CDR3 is TGCGCCAGCAGCTCCTCATGGGACTATGGCTACACCTTC. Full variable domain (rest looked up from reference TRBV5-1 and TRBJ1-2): KAGVTQTPRYLIKTRGQQVTLSCSPISGHRSVSWYQQTPGQGLQFLFEYFSETQRNKGNFPGRFSGRQFSNSRSEMNVSTLELGDSALYLCASSSSWDYGYTFGSGTRLTVV.

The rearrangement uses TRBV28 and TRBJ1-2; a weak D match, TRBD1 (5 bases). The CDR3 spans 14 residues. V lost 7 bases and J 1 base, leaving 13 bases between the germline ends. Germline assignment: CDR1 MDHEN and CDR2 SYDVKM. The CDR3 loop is CASTLGTVNYGYTF. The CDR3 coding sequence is TGTGCCAGCACTCTCGGGACCGTTAACTATGGCTACACCTTC.